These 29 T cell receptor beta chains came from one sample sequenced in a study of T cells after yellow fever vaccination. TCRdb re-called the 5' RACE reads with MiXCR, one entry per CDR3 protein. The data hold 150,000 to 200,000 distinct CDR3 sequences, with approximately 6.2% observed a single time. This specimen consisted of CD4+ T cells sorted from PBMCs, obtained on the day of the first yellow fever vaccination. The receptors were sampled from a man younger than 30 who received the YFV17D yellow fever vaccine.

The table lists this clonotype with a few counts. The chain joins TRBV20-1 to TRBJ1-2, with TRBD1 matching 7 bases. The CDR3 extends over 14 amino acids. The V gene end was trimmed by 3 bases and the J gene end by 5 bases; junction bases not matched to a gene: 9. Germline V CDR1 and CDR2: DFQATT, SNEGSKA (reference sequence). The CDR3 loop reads CSASGRTGHYGYTF. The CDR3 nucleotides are TGCAGTGCTAGCGGGAGGACAGGCCATTATGGCTACACCTTC.

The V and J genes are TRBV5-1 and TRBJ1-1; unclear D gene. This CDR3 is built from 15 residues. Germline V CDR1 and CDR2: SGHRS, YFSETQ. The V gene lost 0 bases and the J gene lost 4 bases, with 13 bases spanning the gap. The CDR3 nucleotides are TGCGCCAGCAGCTTGGCAGGCAATGCGGGCACTGAAGCTTTCTTT. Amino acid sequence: CASSLAGNAGTEAFF.

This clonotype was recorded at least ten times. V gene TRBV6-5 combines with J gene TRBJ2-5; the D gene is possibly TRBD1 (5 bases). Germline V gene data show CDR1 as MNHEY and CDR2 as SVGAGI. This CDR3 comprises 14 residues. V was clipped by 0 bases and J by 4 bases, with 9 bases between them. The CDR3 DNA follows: TGTGCCAGCAGTTACTCGAGACAGCTAGAGACCCAGTACTTC. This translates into CASSYSRQLETQYF.

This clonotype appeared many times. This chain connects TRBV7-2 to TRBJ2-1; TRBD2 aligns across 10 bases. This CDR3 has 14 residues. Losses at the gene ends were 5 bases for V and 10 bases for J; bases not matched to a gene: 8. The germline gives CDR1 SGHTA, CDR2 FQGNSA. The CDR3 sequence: CASSRASGGEEQFF. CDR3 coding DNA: TGTGCCAGCAGCCGGGCCAGCGGGGGGGAGGAGCAGTTCTTC. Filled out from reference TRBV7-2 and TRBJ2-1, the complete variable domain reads GAGVSQSPSNKVTEKGKDVELRCDPISGHTALYWYRQSLGQGLEFLIYFQGNSAPDKSGLPSDRFSAERTGGSVSTLTIQRTQQEDSAVYLCASSRASGGEEQFFGPGTRLTVL.

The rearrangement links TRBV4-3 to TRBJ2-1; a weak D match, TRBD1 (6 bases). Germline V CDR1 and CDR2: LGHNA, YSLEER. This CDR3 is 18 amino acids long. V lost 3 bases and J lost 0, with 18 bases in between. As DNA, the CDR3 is TGCGCCAGCAGCCAGGCCTTTAGGGGGAGTATCTCCTACAATGAGCAGTTCTTC. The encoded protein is CASSQAFRGSISYNEQFF.

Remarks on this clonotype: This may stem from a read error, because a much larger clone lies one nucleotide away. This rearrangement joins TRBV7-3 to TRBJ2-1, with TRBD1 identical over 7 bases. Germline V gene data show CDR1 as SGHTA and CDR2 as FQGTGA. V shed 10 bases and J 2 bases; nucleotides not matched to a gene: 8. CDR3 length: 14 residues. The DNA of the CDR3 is TGTGCCAACAGTCCCGACAGGGCCTACAATGAGCAGTTCTTC. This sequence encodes CANSPDRAYNEQFF.

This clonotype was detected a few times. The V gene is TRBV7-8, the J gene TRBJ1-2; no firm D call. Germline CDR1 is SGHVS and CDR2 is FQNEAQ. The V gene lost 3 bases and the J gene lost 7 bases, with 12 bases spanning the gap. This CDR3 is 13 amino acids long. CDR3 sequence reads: CASSFTTDGGYTF. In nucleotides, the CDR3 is TGTGCCAGCAGCTTCACCACTGACGGTGGCTACACCTTC.

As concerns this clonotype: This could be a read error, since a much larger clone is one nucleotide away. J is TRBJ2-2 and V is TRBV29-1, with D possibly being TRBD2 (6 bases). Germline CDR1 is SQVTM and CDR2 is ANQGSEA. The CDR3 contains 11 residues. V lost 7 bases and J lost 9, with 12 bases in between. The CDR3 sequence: CSARGTRELFF. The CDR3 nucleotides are TGCAGCGCGCGGGGAACCAGGGAGCTGTTTTTT.

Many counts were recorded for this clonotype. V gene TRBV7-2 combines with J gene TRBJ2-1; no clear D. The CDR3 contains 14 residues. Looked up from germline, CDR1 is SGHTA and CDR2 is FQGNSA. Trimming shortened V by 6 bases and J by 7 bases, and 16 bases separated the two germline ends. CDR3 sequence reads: CASSSGRVGNEQFF. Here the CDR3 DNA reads TGTGCCAGCAGTTCAGGTCGAGTCGGGAATGAGCAGTTCTTC.

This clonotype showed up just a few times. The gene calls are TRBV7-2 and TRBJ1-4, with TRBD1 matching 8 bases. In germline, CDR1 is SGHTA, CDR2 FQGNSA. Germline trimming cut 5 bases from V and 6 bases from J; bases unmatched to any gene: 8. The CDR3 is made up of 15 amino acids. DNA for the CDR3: TGTGCCAGCAGCCAAAGGACAGGGCGAGATGAAAAACTGTTTTTT. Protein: CASSQRTGRDEKLFF.

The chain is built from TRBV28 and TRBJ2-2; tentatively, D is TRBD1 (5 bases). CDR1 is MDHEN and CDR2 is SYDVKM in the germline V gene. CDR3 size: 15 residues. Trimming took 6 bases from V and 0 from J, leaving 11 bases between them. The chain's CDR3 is CASRPRTTNTGELFF. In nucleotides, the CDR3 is TGTGCCAGCAGACCCCGGACAACGAACACCGGGGAGCTGTTTTTT.

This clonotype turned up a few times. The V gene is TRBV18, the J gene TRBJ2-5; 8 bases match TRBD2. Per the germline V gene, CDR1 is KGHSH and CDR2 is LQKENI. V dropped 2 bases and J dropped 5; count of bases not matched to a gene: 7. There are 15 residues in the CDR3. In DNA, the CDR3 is TGTGCCAGCTCACCAATTGGACTAGCCGGTGAGACCCAGTACTTC. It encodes CASSPIGLAGETQYF.

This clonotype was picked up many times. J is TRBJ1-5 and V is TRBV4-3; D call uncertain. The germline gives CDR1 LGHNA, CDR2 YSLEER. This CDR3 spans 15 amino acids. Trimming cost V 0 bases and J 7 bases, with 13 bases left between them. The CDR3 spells CASSQEVTAMQPQHF. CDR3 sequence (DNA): TGCGCCAGCAGCCAAGAGGTTACAGCCATGCAGCCCCAGCATTTT.

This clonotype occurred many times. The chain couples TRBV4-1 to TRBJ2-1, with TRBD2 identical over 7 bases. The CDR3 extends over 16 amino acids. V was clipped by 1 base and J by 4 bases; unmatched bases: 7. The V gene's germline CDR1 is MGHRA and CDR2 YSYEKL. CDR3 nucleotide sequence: TGCGCCAGCAGCCAAGCTACCAGCGGGGTTTACAATGAGCAGTTCTTC. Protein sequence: CASSQATSGVYNEQFF.

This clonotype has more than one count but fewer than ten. CDR3 region: CASSSGTSYYGYTF. CDR3 nucleotides: TGTGCCAGCAGCTCCGGGACATCATACTATGGCTACACCTTC. The chain joins TRBV5-4 to TRBJ1-2, with a weak D call TRBD1 (6 bases). Trimming removed 3 bases at V and 3 bases at J, with 12 bases between. CDR3 size: 14 residues. Germline assignment: CDR1 SGHNT and CDR2 YYREEE (reference sequence). Variable domain in full (rest from reference TRBV5-4 and TRBJ1-2): ETGVTQSPTHLIKTRGQQVTLRCSSQSGHNTVSWYQQALGQGPQFIFQYYREEENGRGNFPPRFSGLQFPNYSSELNVNALELDDSALYLCASSSGTSYYGYTFGSGTRLTVV.

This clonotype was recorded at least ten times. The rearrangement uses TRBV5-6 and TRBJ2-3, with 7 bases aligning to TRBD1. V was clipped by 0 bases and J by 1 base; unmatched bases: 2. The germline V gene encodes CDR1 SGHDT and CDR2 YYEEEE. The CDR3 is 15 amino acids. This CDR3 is CASSLGQGGTDTQYF. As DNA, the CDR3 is TGTGCCAGCAGCTTGGGACAGGGCGGCACAGATACGCAGTATTTT.

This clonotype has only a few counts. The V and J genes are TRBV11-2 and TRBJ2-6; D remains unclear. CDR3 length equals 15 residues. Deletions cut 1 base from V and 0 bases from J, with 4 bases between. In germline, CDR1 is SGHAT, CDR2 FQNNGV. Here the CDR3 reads CASSLALSGANVLTF. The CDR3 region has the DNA TGTGCCAGCAGCTTAGCCCTCTCTGGGGCCAACGTCCTGACTTTC.

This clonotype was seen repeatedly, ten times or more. Written as DNA, the CDR3 is TGCAGTGCTAGTAGCCCCCGTACTAGCGGGCCCGAGACCCAGTACTTC. Translating it yields CSASSPRTSGPETQYF. J is TRBJ2-5 and V is TRBV20-1; TRBD2 aligns across 9 bases. Germline loops: CDR1 DFQATT, CDR2 SNEGSKA (reference sequence). This CDR3 spans 16 amino acids. J gave up 5 bases and V 3 bases, and 13 bases lay outside the gene matches.

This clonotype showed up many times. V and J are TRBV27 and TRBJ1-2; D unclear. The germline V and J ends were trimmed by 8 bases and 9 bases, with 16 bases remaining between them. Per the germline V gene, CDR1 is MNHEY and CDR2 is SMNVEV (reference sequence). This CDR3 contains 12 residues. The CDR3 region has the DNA TGTGCCAGCGCGGCCGGGAGTAGTAGCTACACCTTC. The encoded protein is CASAAGSSSYTF.

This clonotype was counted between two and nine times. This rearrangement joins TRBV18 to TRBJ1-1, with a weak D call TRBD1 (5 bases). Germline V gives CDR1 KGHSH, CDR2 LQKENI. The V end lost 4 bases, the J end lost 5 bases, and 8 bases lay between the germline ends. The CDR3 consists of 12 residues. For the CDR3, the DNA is TGTGCCAGCTCACAACGACAGACTGAAGCTTTCTTT. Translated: CASSQRQTEAFF.

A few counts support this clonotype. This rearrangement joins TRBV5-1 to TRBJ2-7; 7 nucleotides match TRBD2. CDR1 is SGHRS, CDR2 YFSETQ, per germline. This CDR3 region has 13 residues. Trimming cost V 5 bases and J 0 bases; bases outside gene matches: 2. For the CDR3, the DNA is TGCGCCAGCAGAACTAGCGACTCCTACGAGCAGTACTTC. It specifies CASRTSDSYEQYF.

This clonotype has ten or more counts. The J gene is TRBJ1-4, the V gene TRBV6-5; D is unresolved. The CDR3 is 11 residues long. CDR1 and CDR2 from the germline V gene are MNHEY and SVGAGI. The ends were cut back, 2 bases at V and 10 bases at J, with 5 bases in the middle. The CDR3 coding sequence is TGTGCCAGCAGTTACGCTGGAAAACTGTTTTTT. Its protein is CASSYAGKLFF.

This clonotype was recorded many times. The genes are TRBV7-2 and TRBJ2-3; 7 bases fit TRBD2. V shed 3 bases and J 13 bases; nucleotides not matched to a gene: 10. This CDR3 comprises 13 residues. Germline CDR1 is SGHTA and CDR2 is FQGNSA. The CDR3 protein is CASSLDDYRGEYF. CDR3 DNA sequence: TGTGCCAGCAGCTTGGATGACTACCGGGGGGAGTATTTT.

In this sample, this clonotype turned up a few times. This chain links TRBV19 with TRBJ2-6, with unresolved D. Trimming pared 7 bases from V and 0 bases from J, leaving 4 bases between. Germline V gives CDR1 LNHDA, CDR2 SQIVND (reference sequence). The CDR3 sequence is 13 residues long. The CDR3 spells CASKVSGANVLTF. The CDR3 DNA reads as TGTGCCAGTAAAGTCTCTGGGGCCAACGTCCTGACTTTC.

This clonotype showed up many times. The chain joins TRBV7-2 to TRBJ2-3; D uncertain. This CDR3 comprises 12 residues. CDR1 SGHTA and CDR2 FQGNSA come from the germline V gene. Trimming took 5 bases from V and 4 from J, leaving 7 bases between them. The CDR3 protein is CASSRMADTQYF. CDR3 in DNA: TGTGCCAGCAGCCGCATGGCAGATACGCAGTATTTT.

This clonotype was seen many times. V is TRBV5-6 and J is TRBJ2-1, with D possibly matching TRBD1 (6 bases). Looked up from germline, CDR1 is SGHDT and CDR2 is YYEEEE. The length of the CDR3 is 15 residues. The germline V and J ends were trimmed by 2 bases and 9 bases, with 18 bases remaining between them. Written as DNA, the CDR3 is TGTGCCAGCAGCTTCATCGACAGGATCTCCGCTGAGCAGTTCTTC. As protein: CASSFIDRISAEQFF.

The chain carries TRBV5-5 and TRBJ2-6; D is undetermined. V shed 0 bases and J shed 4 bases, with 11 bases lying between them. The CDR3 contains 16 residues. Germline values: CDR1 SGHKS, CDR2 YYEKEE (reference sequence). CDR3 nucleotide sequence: TGTGCCAGCAGCTTGGCCCAGGCCGCCGGGGCCAACGTCCTGACTTTC. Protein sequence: CASSLAQAAGANVLTF.

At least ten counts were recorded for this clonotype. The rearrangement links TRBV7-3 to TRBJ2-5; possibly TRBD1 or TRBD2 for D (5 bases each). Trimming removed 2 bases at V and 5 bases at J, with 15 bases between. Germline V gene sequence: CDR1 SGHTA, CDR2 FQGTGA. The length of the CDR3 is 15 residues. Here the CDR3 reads CASSLDSRAGETQYF. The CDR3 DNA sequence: TGTGCCAGCAGCTTAGATAGCAGGGCGGGCGAGACCCAGTACTTC.

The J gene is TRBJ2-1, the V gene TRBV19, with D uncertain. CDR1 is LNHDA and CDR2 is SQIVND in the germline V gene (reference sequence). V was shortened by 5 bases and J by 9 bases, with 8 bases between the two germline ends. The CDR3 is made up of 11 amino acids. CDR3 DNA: TGTGCCAGTAGTGATTACGGTGAGCAGTTCTTC. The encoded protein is CASSDYGEQFF.